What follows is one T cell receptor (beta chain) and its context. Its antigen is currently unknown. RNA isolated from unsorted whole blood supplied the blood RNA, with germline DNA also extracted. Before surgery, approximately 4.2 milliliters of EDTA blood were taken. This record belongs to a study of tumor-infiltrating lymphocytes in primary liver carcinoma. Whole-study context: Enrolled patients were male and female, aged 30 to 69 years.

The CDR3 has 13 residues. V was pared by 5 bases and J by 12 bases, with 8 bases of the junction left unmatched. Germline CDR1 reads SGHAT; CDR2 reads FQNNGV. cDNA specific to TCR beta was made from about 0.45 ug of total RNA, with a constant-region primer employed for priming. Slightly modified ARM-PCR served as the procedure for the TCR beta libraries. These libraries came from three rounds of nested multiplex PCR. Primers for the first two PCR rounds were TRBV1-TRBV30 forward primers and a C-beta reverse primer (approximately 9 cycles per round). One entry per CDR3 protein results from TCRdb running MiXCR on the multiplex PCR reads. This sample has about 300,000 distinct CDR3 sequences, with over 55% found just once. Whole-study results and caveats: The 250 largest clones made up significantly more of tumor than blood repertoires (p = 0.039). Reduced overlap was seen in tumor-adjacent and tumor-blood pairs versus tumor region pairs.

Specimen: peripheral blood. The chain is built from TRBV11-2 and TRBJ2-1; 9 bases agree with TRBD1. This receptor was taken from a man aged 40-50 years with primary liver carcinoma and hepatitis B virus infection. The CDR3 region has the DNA TGTGCCAGCAGCCCGGACAGGGGAGGTGGGCAGTTCTTC. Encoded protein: CASSPDRGGGQFF.